Listed here are 8 T cell receptor beta chains from one sample, sequenced in a study of blood T cell repertoires in COVID-19. Profiled with immunoSEQ multiplex PCR; TCRdb holds only in-frame clones, not every one. The repertoire includes around 63,000 clones, about 90% of them detected once, and approximately 18% sits in the top ten. Sequences were obtained from peripheral blood. These receptors came from a woman at least 80 years old with active COVID-19.

The J gene is TRBJ1-1, the V gene TRBV6-1; TRBD1 aligns across 7 bases. The CDR3 is 14 residues long. The germline CDR1 and CDR2 sequences are MNHNS and SASEGT. V was pared by 1 base and J by 8 bases, with 7 bases of the junction left unmatched. The CDR3 reads CASSEEGAVKEAFF. CDR3 DNA: TGTGCCAGCAGTGAAGAGGGGGCGGTCAAGGAAGCTTTCTTT.

The CDR3: CASSYEEGWYEQYF. The CDR3 DNA follows: TGTGCCAGCAGTTATGAGGAGGGGTGGTACGAGCAGTACTTC. The chain has TRBV6-2 or TRBV6-3 and TRBJ2-7, with D possibly TRBD2 on 6 matching bases. The CDR3 contains 14 residues. V gave up 3 bases and J gave up 4 bases, with 13 bases separating them. CDR1 and CDR2 from the germline V gene are MNHEY and SVGEGT.

The chain carries TRBV7-2 and TRBJ2-5; weak D call: TRBD1 (6 bases). There are 15 residues in the CDR3. CDR1 is SGHTA, CDR2 FQGNSA, per germline. V was shortened by 7 bases and J by 1 base, with 16 bases between the two germline ends. The CDR3 sequence is CASTPYATGQETQYF. CDR3 nucleotides: TGTGCCAGCACCCCGTATGCGACAGGCCAAGAGACCCAGTACTTC.

This clone was detected only once. CDR3 loop: CASSRGSGGNTEAFF. The CDR3 DNA reads as TGCGCCAGCAGTAGGGGGTCGGGCGGGAACACTGAAGCTTTCTTT. The chain recombines TRBV5-1 with TRBJ1-1; maybe TRBD1 (6 bases). The V gene lost 5 bases and the J gene lost 1 base, with 15 bases spanning the gap. Germline CDR1 SGHRS, CDR2 YFSETQ. The CDR3 runs 15 residues.

This sequence joins TRBV5-1 and TRBJ2-3; 7 bases fit TRBD1. CDR3 length equals 15 residues. Germline V gene lookup returns CDR1 SGHRS and CDR2 YFSETQ. J gave up 1 base and V 3 bases, and 5 bases lay outside the gene matches. In DNA form, the CDR3 reads TGCGCCAGCAGCTCGGCCCAGGGGGGCACAGATACGCAGTATTTT. It is translated as CASSSAQGGTDTQYF.

This clone came up once. The rearrangement uses TRBV12-3 or TRBV12-4 and TRBJ2-5; 8 bases line up with TRBD1. With 6 bases clipped from V and 9 bases from J, the junction kept 6 bases outside the gene matches. The CDR3 consists of 12 residues. Here the CDR3 reads CASRAQGAAQYF. The CDR3, as DNA: TGTGCCAGCAGGGCCCAGGGGGCTGCCCAGTACTTC.

The chain employs TRBV28 and TRBJ2-1; tentative D call: TRBD1 (5 bases). CDR1 is MDHEN, CDR2 SYDVKM, per germline. Trimming stripped 0 bases from V and 7 bases from J, with 13 bases between. The CDR3 covers 15 residues. This CDR3 is CASSLWTAGKNEQFF. The CDR3 bases are TGTGCCAGCAGTTTATGGACTGCAGGGAAAAATGAGCAGTTCTTC.

This rearrangement joins TRBV5-1 to TRBJ2-7; 9 nucleotides align to TRBD2. This CDR3 region has 16 residues. After removal of 4 bases from V and 3 bases from J, the junction contained 11 bases not matched to a gene. CDR1 and CDR2 (germline): SGHRS, YFSETQ. The CDR3 is CASSEQLAGRFYEQYF. CDR3 nucleotides: TGCGCCAGCAGCGAACAACTAGCGGGCCGATTCTACGAGCAGTACTTC.